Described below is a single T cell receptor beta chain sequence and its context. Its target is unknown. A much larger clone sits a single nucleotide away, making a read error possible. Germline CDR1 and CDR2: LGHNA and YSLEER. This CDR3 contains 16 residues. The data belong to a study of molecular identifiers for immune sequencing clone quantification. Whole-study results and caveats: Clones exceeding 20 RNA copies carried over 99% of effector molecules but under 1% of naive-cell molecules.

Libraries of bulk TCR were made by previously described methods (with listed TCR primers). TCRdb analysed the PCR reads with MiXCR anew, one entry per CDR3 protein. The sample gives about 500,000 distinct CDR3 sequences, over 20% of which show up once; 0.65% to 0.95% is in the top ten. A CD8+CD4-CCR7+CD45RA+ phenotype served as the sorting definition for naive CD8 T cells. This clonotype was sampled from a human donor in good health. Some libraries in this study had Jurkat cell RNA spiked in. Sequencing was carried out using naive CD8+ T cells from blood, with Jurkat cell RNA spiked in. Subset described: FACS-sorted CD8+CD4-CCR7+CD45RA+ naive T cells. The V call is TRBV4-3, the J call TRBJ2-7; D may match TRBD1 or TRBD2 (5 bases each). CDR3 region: CVSSHERAGSSYEQYF. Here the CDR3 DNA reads TGCGTCAGCAGCCACGAGAGGGCAGGGAGCTCCTACGAGCAGTACTTC.